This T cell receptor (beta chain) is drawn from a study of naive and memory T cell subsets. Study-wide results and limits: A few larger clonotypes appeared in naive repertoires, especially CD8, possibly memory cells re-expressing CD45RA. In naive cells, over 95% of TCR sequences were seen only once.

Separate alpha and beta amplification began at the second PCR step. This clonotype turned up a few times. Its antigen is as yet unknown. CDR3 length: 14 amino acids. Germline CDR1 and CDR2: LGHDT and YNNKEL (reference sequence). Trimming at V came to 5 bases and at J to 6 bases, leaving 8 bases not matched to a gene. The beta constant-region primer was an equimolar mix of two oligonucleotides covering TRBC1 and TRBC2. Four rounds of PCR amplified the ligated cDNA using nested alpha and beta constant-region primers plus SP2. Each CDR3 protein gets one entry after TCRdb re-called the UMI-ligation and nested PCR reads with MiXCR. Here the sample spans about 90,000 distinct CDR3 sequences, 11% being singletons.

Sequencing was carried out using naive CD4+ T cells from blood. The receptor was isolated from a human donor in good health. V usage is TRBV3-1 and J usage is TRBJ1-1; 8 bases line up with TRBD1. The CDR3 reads CASSKDRVVAEAFF. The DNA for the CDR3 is TGTGCCAGCAGCAAGGACAGGGTGGTCGCTGAAGCTTTCTTT.